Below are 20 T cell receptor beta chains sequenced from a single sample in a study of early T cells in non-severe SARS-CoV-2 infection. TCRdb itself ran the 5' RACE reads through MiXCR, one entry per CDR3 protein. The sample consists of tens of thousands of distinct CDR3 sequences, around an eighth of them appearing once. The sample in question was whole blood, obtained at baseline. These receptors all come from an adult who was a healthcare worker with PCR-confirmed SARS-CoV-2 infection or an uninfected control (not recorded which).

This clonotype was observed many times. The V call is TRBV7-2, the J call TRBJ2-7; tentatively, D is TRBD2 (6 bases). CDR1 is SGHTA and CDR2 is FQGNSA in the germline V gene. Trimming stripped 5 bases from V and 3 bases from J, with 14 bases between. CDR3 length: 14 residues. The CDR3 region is CASSTPGVDYEQYF. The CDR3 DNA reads TGTGCCAGCAGCACCCCGGGGGTGGACTACGAGCAGTACTTC. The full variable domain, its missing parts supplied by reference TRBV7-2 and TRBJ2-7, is GAGVSQSPSNKVTEKGKDVELRCDPISGHTALYWYRQSLGQGLEFLIYFQGNSAPDKSGLPSDRFSAERTGGSVSTLTIQRTQQEDSAVYLCASSTPGVDYEQYFGPGTRLTVT.

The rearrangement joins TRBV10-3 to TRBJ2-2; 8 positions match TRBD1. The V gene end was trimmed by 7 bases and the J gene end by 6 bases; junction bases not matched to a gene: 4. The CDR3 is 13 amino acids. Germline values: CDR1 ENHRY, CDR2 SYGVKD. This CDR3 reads CAIKQGAPGELFF. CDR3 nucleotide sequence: TGTGCCATCAAGCAGGGGGCCCCCGGGGAGCTGTTTTTT.

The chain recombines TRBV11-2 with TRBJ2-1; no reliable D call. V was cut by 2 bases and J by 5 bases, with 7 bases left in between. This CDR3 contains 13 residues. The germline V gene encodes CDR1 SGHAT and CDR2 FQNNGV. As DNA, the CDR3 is TGTGCCAGCAGCTTATCCCTAGACAATGAGCAGTTCTTC. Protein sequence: CASSLSLDNEQFF.

This chain's CDR3 is CASSLARQVINSPLHF. In DNA, the CDR3 is TGTGCCAGCAGCTTGGCGCGGCAGGTGATTAATTCACCCCTCCACTTT. The rearrangement links TRBV5-6 to TRBJ1-6; D uncertain. This CDR3 contains 16 residues. Germline CDR1 and CDR2: SGHDT and YYEEEE. Trimming cost V 0 bases and J 6 bases, with 13 bases left between them.

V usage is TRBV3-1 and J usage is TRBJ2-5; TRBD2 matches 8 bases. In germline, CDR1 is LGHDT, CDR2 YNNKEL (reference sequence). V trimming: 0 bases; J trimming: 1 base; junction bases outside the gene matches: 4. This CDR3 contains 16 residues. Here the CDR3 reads CASSQELRGVQETQYF. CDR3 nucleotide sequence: TGTGCCAGCAGCCAAGAGCTGCGGGGGGTCCAAGAGACCCAGTACTTC.

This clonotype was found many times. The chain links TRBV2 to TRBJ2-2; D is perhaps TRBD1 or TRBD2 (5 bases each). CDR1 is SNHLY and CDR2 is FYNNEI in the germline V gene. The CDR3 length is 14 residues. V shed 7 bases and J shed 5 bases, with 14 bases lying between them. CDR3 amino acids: CASNRQGATGELFF. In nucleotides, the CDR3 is TGTGCCAGCAACAGGCAGGGAGCAACCGGGGAGCTGTTTTTT.

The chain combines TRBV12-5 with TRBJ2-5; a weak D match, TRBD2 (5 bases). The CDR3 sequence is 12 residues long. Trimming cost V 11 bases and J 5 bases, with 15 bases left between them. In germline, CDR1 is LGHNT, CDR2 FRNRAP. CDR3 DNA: TGTGCTGGTACTTCCGGGAAGGAGACCCAGTACTTC. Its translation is CAGTSGKETQYF. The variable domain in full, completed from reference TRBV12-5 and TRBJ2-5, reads DARVTQTPRHKVTEMGQEVTMRCQPILGHNTVFWYRQTMMQGLELLAYFRNRAPLDDSGMPKDRFSAEMPDATLATLKIQPSEPRDSAVYFCAGTSGKETQYFGPGTRLLVL.

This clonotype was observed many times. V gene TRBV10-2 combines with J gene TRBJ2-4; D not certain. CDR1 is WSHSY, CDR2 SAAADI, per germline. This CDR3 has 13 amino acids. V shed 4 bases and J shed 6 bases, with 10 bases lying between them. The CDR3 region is CASSGPDGNIQYF. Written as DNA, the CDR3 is TGCGCCAGCAGTGGGCCGGATGGAAACATTCAGTACTTC.

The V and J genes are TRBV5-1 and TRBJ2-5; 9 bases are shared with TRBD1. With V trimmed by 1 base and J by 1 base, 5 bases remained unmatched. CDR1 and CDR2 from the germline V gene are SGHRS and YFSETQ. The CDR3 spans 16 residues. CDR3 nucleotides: TGCGCCAGCAGCTTGAACTCGGGACAGGGCCAAGAGACCCAGTACTTC. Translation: CASSLNSGQGQETQYF.

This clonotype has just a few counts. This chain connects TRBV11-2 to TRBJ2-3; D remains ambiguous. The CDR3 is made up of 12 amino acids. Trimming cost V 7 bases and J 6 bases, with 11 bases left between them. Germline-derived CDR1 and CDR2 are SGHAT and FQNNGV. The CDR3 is CASTTSADTQYF. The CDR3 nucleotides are TGTGCCAGCACTACCTCGGCCGATACGCAGTATTTT.

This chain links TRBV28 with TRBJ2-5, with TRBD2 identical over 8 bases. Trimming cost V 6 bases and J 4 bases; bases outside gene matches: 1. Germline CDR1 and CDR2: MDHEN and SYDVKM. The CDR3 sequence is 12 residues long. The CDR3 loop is CASRRGVETQYF. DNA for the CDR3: TGTGCCAGCAGGCGGGGGGTAGAGACCCAGTACTTC.

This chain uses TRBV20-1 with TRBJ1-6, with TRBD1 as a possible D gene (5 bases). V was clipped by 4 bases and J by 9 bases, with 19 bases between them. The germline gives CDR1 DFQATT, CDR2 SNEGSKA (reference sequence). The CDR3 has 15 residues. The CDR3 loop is CSATSPGTVSSPLHF. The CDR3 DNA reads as TGCAGTGCTACGTCCCCGGGGACTGTTAGTTCACCCCTCCACTTT.

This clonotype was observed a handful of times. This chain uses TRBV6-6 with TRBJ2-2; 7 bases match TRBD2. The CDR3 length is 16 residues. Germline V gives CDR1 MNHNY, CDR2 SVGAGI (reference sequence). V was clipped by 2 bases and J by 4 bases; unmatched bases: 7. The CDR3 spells CASSYAGGGPTGELFF. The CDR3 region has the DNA TGTGCCAGCAGTTACGCTGGGGGAGGGCCCACCGGGGAGCTGTTTTTT.

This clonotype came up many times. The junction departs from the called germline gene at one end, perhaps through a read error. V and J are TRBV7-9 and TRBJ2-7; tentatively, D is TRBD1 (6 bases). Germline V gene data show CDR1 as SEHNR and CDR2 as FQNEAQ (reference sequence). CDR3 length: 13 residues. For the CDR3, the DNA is TGTGCCAGCAGCCACTTCGACCGGACAGATGAGAACTTC. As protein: CASSHFDRTDENF.

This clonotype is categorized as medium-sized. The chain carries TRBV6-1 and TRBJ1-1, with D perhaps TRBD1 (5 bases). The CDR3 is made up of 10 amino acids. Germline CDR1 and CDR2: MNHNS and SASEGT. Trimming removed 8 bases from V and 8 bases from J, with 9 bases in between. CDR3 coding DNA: TGTGCCAGCGGGGACGGAGAAGCTTTCTTT. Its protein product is CASGDGEAFF.

The CDR3 region is CASSQDSAGRETQYF. Written as DNA, the CDR3 is TGCGCCAGCAGCCAAGATTCAGCGGGGCGAGAGACCCAGTACTTC. The J gene is TRBJ2-5, the V gene TRBV4-3, with TRBD2 matching over 7 bases. The germline V gene has CDR1 LGHNA and CDR2 YSLEER. V lost 0 bases and J lost 4; bases outside the gene matches: 5. This CDR3 region has 15 residues.

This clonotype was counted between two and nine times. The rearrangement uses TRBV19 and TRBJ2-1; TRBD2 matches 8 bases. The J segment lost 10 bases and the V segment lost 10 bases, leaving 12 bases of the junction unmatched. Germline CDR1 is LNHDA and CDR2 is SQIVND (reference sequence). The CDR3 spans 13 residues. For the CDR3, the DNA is TGTGCCACCACCTACGGGGGGGCAGGAGAGCAGTTCTTC. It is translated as CATTYGGAGEQFF.

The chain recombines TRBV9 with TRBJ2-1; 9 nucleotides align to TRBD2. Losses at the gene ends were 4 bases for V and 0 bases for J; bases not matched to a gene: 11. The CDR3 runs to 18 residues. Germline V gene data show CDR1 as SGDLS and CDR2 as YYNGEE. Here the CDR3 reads CASSLAPRGLASYNEQFF. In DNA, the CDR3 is TGTGCCAGCAGCTTGGCGCCCCGGGGACTAGCCTCCTACAATGAGCAGTTCTTC.

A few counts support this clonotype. This CDR3 is CASSVVCGTLSTDTQYF. The CDR3 nucleotides are TGTGCCAGCAGCGTAGTATGCGGTACACTTAGCACAGATACGCAGTATTTT. The chain joins TRBV9 to TRBJ2-3; D gene uncertain. The CDR3 covers 17 residues. CDR1 is SGDLS and CDR2 is YYNGEE in the germline V gene. The V gene lost 0 bases and the J gene lost 0 bases, with 14 bases spanning the gap.

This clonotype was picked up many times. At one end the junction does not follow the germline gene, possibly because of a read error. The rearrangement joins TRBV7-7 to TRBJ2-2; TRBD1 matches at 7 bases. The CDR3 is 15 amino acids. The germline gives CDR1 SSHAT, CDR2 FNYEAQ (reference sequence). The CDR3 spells CASSTRQGETGELFF. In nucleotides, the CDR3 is TGTGCTAGCAGCACCCGACAGGGAGAAACCGGGGAGCTGTTTTTT.